This T cell receptor (beta chain) is drawn from a study of blood T cell repertoires in COVID-19. Study overall: Samples representing acute and convalescent COVID-19 were sourced from the United States, Italy and Spain. Nucleic acid was either cDNA or gDNA, and it came from T cells, B-cell-depleted T cells, or PBMCs.

This clone was detected only once. This CDR3 is built from 15 residues. Germline V gives CDR1 SGHVS, CDR2 FQNEAQ. Trimming cost V 4 bases and J 8 bases; bases outside gene matches: 9. Method: immunoSEQ multiplex PCR; TCRdb's copy keeps in-frame clones and lacks some. The sample lists approximately 120,000 clones; approximately 81% were seen once. The sequence derives from a woman in her forties or fifties with acute or convalescent COVID-19. The gene calls are TRBV7-8 and TRBJ1-4, with 8 bases aligning to TRBD1. The specimen was peripheral blood. The CDR3 sequence: CASSSTGQGREKLFF. The CDR3 nucleotides read TGTGCCAGCAGCTCGACCGGACAGGGCCGCGAAAAACTGTTTTTT.